Following are 14 T cell receptor beta chains from one sample sequenced in a study of T cell responses to AZD1222 COVID-19 vaccine. Method: immunoSEQ multiplex PCR; TCRdb's copy keeps in-frame clones and lacks some. The table includes about 130,000 clones, around 90% detected once. The sequencing here drew on peripheral blood, taken on day 0 of AZD1222 vaccination. These receptors came from an adult in good health.

The gene calls are TRBV2 and TRBJ1-1; the D gene is possibly TRBD1 (6 bases). CDR3 size: 14 residues. V gave up 5 bases and J gave up 5 bases, with 15 bases separating them. Germline-derived CDR1 and CDR2 are SNHLY and FYNNEI. CDR3 coding DNA: TGTGCCAGCAGTCTACGCGTAGGGGGAACTGAAGCTTTCTTT. Translating it yields CASSLRVGGTEAFF. The variable domain in full, completed from reference TRBV2 and TRBJ1-1, reads EPEVTQTPSHQVTQMGQEVILRCVPISNHLYFYWYRQILGQKVEFLVSFYNNEISEKSEIFDDQFSVERPDGSNFTLKIRSTKLEDSAMYFCASSLRVGGTEAFFGQGTRLTVV.

Comments on this clone: Other DNA sequences within the sample encode an identical CDR3. The chain combines TRBV18 with TRBJ1-3; TRBD1 matches 7 bases. The germline gives CDR1 KGHSH, CDR2 LQKENI. The junction had 5 bases not matched to a gene; V was cut back by 6 bases and J by 0 bases. The CDR3 covers 15 residues. DNA for the CDR3: TGTGCCAGCTCGCCTGGGACAGCCTCTGGAAACACCATATATTTT. Protein product: CASSPGTASGNTIYF.

The chain is built from TRBV6-5 and TRBJ2-1; 9 nucleotides align to TRBD2. The CDR3 spans 14 residues. Germline CDR1 and CDR2: MNHEY and SVGAGI. The ends lost 5 bases at V and 9 bases at J; junction bases unmatched: 8. CDR3 bases: TGTGCCAGCAGTCCCCGGACTAGCGACGGTGAGCAGTTCTTC. It encodes CASSPRTSDGEQFF.

The chain carries TRBV30 and TRBJ1-1, with D possibly being TRBD1 (6 bases). The CDR3 has 13 residues. CDR1 and CDR2 (germline): GTSNPN, SVGIG (reference sequence). Trimming cost V 3 bases and J 1 base, with 9 bases left between them. The CDR3 reads CAWSEQGNTEAFF. DNA of the CDR3: TGTGCCTGGAGCGAACAGGGGAACACTGAAGCTTTCTTT.

This chain uses TRBV9 with TRBJ1-2; 9 bases agree with TRBD1. This CDR3 contains 17 residues. Losses at the gene ends were 1 base for V and 2 bases for J; bases not matched to a gene: 9. Germline V gene data show CDR1 as SGDLS and CDR2 as YYNGEE. Here the CDR3 DNA reads TGTGCCAGCAGCGTATCCGGGACAGGGCGGTCAAACTATGGCTACACCTTC. It translates to CASSVSGTGRSNYGYTF.

This clone has only one observation. The chain is built from TRBV6-5 and TRBJ2-1; D is ambiguous. The CDR3 has 12 residues. The germline gives CDR1 MNHEY, CDR2 SVGAGI. V was pared by 0 bases and J by 12 bases, with 9 bases between. In DNA form, the CDR3 reads TGTGCCAGCAGTTACTCAGGGTCTCGGCAGTTCTTC. This codes for CASSYSGSRQFF.

The chain uses TRBV6-5 and TRBJ2-5; D is possibly TRBD2 (5 bases). CDR1 MNHEY and CDR2 SVGAGI come from the germline V gene. The V and J ends lost 6 bases and 0 bases respectively, with 11 bases between them. The length of the CDR3 is 14 residues. The CDR3 spells CASSFGLHQETQYF. CDR3 DNA sequence: TGTGCCAGCAGCTTTGGACTCCACCAAGAGACCCAGTACTTC.

The V call is TRBV7-2, the J call TRBJ1-2, with D uncertain. The V end was cut by 2 bases, the J end by 1 base, with 5 bases between. The CDR3 runs 13 residues. Germline V gives CDR1 SGHTA, CDR2 FQGNSA. The chain's CDR3 is CASSLKVNYGYTF. The CDR3 DNA reads as TGTGCCAGCAGCTTAAAAGTTAACTATGGCTACACCTTC.

Turning to this clone: In the same sample, other DNA sequences code for this CDR3. The V gene is TRBV5-1, the J gene TRBJ1-6; D ambiguous. CDR3 length: 15 residues. Germline V lookup: CDR1 SGHRS, CDR2 YFSETQ. The V end was cut by 2 bases, the J end by 0 bases, with 6 bases between. The CDR3, as DNA: TGCGCCAGCAGCTTCCGGAGCTCCTATAATTCACCCCTCCACTTT. It is translated as CASSFRSSYNSPLHF.

The V and J genes are TRBV5-8 and TRBJ2-5, with 9 positions matching TRBD1. Germline V gives CDR1 SGHTS, CDR2 YDEGEE. V trimming: 4 bases; J trimming: 5 bases; junction bases outside the gene matches: 12. The CDR3 consists of 16 residues. CDR3 in amino acids: CASSQTGGDITETQYF. The CDR3 DNA reads as TGTGCCAGCAGCCAGACAGGGGGAGATATAACGGAGACCCAGTACTTC. Supplemented by reference TRBV5-8 and TRBJ2-5, the full variable domain reads EAGVTQSPTHLIKTRGQQATLRCSPISGHTSVYWYQQALGLGLQFLLWYDEGEERNRGNFPPRFSGRQFPNYSSELNVNALELEDSALYLCASSQTGGDITETQYFGPGTRLLVL.

V is TRBV6-5 and J is TRBJ2-7, with D possibly being TRBD2 (6 bases). V was clipped by 6 bases and J by 0 bases, with 12 bases between them. The CDR3 has 14 amino acids. In germline, CDR1 is MNHEY, CDR2 SVGAGI. CDR3 coding DNA: TGTGCCAGCAGCCGGGACGGGAGCTCCTACGAGCAGTACTTC. Translated: CASSRDGSSYEQYF.

The J gene is TRBJ2-3, the V gene TRBV5-6; TRBD2 matches 10 bases. Germline V CDR1 and CDR2: SGHDT, YYEEEE. The CDR3 runs 16 residues. V lost 2 bases to trimming and J lost 1 base; unmatched junction nucleotides: 4. The CDR3 reads CASSFASGGRTDTQYF. As DNA, the CDR3 is TGTGCCAGCAGCTTTGCTAGCGGGGGCCGCACAGATACGCAGTATTTT.

Here the CDR3 DNA reads TGTGCCAGCAGCCTTCGGGGGGGATTCAATCAGCCCCAGCATTTT. Residues: CASSLRGGFNQPQHF. V usage is TRBV6-5 and J usage is TRBJ1-5, with TRBD1 as a possible D gene (5 bases). Trimming left V 6 bases short and J 3 bases short, with 15 bases between. CDR1 MNHEY and CDR2 SVGAGI come from the germline V gene. CDR3 length: 15 amino acids.

J is TRBJ2-4 and V is TRBV5-1; D ambiguous. V was cut by 0 bases and J by 1 base, with 5 bases left in between. The CDR3 is made up of 14 amino acids. The germline CDR1 and CDR2 sequences are SGHRS and YFSETQ. In DNA form, the CDR3 reads TGCGCCAGCAGCTTGGATGTCGCCAAAAACATTCAGTACTTC. Its translation: CASSLDVAKNIQYF.